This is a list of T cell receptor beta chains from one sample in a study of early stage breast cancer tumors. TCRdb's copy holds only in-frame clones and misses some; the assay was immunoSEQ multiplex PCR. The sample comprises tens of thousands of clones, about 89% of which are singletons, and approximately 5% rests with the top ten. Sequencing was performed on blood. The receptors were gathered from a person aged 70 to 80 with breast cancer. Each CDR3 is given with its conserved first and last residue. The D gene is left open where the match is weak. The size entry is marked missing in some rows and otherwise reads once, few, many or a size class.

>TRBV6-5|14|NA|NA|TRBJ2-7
TGTGCCAGCAGAACTTCCGGGAGTCGGTACGAGCAGTACTTC
CASRTSGSRYEQYF
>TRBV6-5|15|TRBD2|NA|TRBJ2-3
TGTGCCAGCAGTTTCTCCGGGACTAGCGCAGATACGCAGTATTTT
CASSFSGTSADTQYF
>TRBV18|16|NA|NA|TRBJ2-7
TGTGCCAGCTCACCATCGATAAACAACAGGGGAGGAGAGCAGTACTTC
CASSPSINNRGGEQYF
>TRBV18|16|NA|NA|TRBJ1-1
TGTGCCAGCTCCCGCGACCGCACAGGCTCGAGGACTGAAGCTTTCTTT
CASSRDRTGSRTEAFF
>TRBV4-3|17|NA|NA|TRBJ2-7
TGCGCCAGCAGCCAAGATATATCCGGGGGGCAGTACTACGAGCAGTACTTC
CASSQDISGGQYYEQYF
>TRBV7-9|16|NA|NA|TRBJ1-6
TGTGCCAGCAGCTGGTTGAGGGGAGGAAGCAATTCACCCCTCCACTTT
CASSWLRGGSNSPLHF
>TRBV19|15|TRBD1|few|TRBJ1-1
TGTGCCAGCACAGACAGGGGAGGGGTGAACACTGAAGCTTTCTTT
CASTDRGGVNTEAFF
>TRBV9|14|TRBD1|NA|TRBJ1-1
TGTGCCAGCAGCGCTGGACAGGGGAACACTGAAGCTTTCTTT
CASSAGQGNTEAFF
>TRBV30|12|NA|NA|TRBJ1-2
TGTGCCTGGATATCGCCCGGGGGGGGCTACACCTTC
CAWISPGGGYTF
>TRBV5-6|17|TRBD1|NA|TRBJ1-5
TGTGCCAGCAGCCCGCGAGGGACAGGGGATAGCAATCAGCCCCAGCATTTT
CASSPRGTGDSNQPQHF
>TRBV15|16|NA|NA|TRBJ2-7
TGTGCCACCAGCAGAGAGTTTAGGCGCAGCGGCGGATCGCAGTACTTC
CATSREFRRSGGSQYF
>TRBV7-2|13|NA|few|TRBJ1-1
TGTGCCAGCAGTTCCTTTATGAACACTGAAGCTTTCTTT
CASSSFMNTEAFF
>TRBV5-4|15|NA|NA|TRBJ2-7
TGTGCCAGCAGCCCTGGGGGGGGCAAAACCTACGAGCAGTACTTC
CASSPGGGKTYEQYF
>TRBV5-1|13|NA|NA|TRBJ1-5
TGCGCCAGCAGCCCGGTAGGGGGTCAGCCCCAGCATTTT
CASSPVGGQPQHF
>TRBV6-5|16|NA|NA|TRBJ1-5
TGTGCCAGCAGTTACGGCGGGGGGCGAAACAATCAGCCCCAGCATTTT
CASSYGGGRNNQPQHF
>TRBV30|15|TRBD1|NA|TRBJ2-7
TGTGCCTGGAGTCTCGGGGGGACAGGGTCCTACGAGCAGTACTTC
CAWSLGGTGSYEQYF
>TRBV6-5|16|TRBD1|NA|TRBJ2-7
TGTGCCAGCAGTTACTCGTGGGACAGGTACTCCTACGAGCAGTACTTC
CASSYSWDRYSYEQYF
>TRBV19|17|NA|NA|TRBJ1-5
TGTGCCAGTAGTATATTCGCCGACGATCGGGTACATCAGCCCCAGCATTTT
CASSIFADDRVHQPQHF
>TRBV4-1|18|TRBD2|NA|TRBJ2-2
TGCGCCAGCAGCCAAGAAGGACTAGCGGGGGATCGCACCGGGGAGCTGTTTTTT
CASSQEGLAGDRTGELFF
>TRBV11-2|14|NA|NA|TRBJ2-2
TGTGCCAGCAGCGTGGTAGTGCACACCGGGGAGCTGTTTTTT
CASSVVVHTGELFF
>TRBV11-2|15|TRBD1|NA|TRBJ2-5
TGTGCCAGCAGCTGGGGACAGGTTTACCAAGAGACCCAGTACTTC
CASSWGQVYQETQYF
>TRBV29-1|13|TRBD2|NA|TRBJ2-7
TGCAGCGTTGAAAGGGCTAGCGGGAGCGAGCAGTACTTC
CSVERASGSEQYF
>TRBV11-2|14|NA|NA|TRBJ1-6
TGTGCCAGCAGCTTCGGGGACTTTAATTCACCCCTCCACTTT
CASSFGDFNSPLHF
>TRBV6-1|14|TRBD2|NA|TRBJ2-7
TGTGCCAGCATTTCCTGGGGGGGGACCTACGAGCAGTACTTC
CASISWGGTYEQYF
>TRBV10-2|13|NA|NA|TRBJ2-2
TGCGCCAGCAGTGCGCGGGATTCCGGGGAGCTGTTTTTT
CASSARDSGELFF
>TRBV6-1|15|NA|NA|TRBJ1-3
TGTGCCAGCAGACCAGGGGCCTCCTCTGGAAACACCATATATTTT
CASRPGASSGNTIYF
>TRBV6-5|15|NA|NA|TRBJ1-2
TGTGCCAGCAGTTACTACTCTGGACAGAACTATGGCTACACCTTC
CASSYYSGQNYGYTF
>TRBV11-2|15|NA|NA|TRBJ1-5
TGTGCCAGCAGCTGGGGGAGGTCGGAAAATCAGCCCCAGCATTTT
CASSWGRSENQPQHF